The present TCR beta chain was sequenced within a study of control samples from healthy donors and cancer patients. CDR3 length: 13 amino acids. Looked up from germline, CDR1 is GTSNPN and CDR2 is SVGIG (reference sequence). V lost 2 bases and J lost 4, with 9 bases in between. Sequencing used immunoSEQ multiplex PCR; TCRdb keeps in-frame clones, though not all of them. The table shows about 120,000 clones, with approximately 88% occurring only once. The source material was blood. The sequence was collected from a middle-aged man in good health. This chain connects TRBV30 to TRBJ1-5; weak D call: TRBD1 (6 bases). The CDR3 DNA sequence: TGTGCCTGGAGTATTACAGGGAATCAGCCCCAGCATTTT. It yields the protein CAWSITGNQPQHF. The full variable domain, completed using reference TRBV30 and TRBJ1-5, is SQTIHQWPATLVQPVGSPLSLECTVEGTSNPNLYWYRQAAGRGLQLLFYSVGIGQISSEVPQNLSASRPQDRQFILSSKKLLLSDSGFYLCAWSITGNQPQHFGDGTRLSIL.